The entry below gives a single TCR beta chain sequence along with its context. The CDR3 has 23 amino acids. Methods used by the authors: Reference gene primer amplification in the assay estimated nucleated cell counts. TCRdb's copy holds only in-frame clones and misses some; the assay was immunoSEQ multiplex PCR. The DNA was the basis for D and trimming; V, J and clone size are from that table. The sample shows under 300,000 clones, about 80% of them seen only once. These data originate in a study of blood T cell repertoires in COVID-19. As for the study in general: Samples came from the United States, Italy and Spain, spanning acute and convalescent COVID-19. From T cells, B-cell-depleted T cells, or PBMCs came the material, which was cDNA or gDNA.

This TCR derives from a man younger than 45 who had recovered from COVID-19. The sequenced sample was peripheral blood. The genes are TRBV21-1 and TRBJ2-7; TRBD1, the table's D call, lacks a check against the DNA. TRBV21-1 constitutes a pseudogene. The CDR3, as DNA: TGTGCCAGCAGCATTTGTTACCCGGGACAGGGAATGCTCTCGGACTTCTTTTCCTACGAGCAGTACGTC. This sequence encodes CASSICYPGQGMLSDFFSYEQYV.